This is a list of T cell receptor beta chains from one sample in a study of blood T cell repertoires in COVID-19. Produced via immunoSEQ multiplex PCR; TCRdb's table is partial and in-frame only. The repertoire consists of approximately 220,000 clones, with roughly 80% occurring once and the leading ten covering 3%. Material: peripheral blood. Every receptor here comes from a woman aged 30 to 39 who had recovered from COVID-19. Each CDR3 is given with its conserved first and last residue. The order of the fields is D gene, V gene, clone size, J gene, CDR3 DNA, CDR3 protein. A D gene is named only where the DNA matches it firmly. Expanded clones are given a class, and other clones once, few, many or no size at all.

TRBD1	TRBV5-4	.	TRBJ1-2	TGTGCCAGCAGCACTAACAGGGGGCAGGAGGGTGGCTACACCTTC	CASSTNRGQEGGYTF
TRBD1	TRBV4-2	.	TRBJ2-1	TGTGCCAGCAGCCTGAACAGGGGGCATAATGAGCAGTTCTTC	CASSLNRGHNEQFF
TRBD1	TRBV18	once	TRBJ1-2	TGTGCCAGCTCACCACCGGGACAGGGTGTTTATGGCTACACCTTC	CASSPPGQGVYGYTF
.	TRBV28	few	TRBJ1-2	TGTGCCAGCAGTCCCCTGCTCAGGGGCGGCTATGGCTACACCTTC	CASSPLLRGGYGYTF
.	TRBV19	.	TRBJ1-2	TGTGCCAGTAGTTCAGGGGTAGGCTATGGCTACACCTTC	CASSSGVGYGYTF
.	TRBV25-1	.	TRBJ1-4	TGTGCCAGCAGTGCCGGGACGGGGGATTTTGCAACTAATGAAAAACTGTTTTTT	CASSAGTGDFATNEKLFF
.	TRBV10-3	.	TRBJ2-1	TGTGCCATCAGTGGGCGGGTCGTGTACAATGAGCAGTTCTTC	CAISGRVVYNEQFF
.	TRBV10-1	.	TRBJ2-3	TGCGCCAGCAGTGACACCGGGTCAGATACGCAGTATTTT	CASSDTGSDTQYF
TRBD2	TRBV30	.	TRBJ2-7	TGTGCCTGGGCCAGCGGGGGGGGCGCCCACGAGCAGTACTTC	CAWASGGGAHEQYF
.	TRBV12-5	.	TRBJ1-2	TGTGCTAGTGGTTTGCCCTGGACAGAGAAGAACTATGGCTACACCTTC	CASGLPWTEKNYGYTF
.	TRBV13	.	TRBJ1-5	TGTGCCAGCAGCTTAAGAGATCAGCCCCAGCATTTT	CASSLRDQPQHF
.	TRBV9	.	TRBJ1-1	TGTGCCAGCAGCGTCGATGACGGTCGAGGTCTCATGAACACTGAAGCTTTCTTT	CASSVDDGRGLMNTEAFF
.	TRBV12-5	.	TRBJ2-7	TGTGCTAGTGGTTTGGGACAACAAAGGCACGAGCAGTACTTC	CASGLGQQRHEQYF
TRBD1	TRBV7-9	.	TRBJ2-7	TGTGCCAGCACGGACAGGGCCCTAGACGAGCAGTACTTC	CASTDRALDEQYF
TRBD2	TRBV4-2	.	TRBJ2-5	TGTGCCAGCAGCCAAGATCGACTAGCGGGAGGGCAGACCCAGTACTTC	CASSQDRLAGGQTQYF
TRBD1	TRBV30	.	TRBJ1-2	TGTGCCTGGAAGAGACAGGGGGGAGGCTATGGCTACACCTTC	CAWKRQGGGYGYTF
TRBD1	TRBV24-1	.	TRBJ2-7	TGTGCCACCAGTGACTGGGGACAGGGGACCTACGAGCAGTACTTC	CATSDWGQGTYEQYF
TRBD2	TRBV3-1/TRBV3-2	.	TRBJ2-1	TGTGCCAGCAGCCCCGGGGGGTATTTCAATGAGCAGTTCTTC	CASSPGGYFNEQFF
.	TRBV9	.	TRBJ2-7	TGTGCCAGCAGCCTCTTGGCGGCCCGGGGCGAGCAGTACTTC	CASSLLAARGEQYF
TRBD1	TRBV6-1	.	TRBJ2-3	TGTGCCAGCAGAGGAGGACAGGGAGGAAAAGATACGCAGTATTTT	CASRGGQGGKDTQYF
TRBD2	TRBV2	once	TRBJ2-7	TGTGCCAGCAGTCAGCGCGAACTAGCGGGAGCGGACGAGCAGTACTTC	CASSQRELAGADEQYF
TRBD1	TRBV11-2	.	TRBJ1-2	TGTGCCAGCAGCTCCATTGACAGGGATGGCTACACCTTC	CASSSIDRDGYTF
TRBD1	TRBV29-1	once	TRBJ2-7	TGCAGCGTTGAAGTTGGACAGGAATTCACCTACGAGCAGTACTTC	CSVEVGQEFTYEQYF
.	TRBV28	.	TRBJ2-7	TGTGCCAGCAGTTTACCTCTCTACGAGCAGTACTTC	CASSLPLYEQYF
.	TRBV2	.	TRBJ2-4	TGTGCCAGCAGTGTACTCCAGGACATTCAGTACTTC	CASSVLQDIQYF
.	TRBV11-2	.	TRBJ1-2	TGTGCCAGCAGCTTAGGAAGGGGGAGCTACACCTTC	CASSLGRGSYTF
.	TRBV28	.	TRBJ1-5	TGTGCCAGCAGCTCTCGGCGGTCGATGACAGTTTTCAATCAGCCCCAGCATTTT	CASSSRRSMTVFNQPQHF
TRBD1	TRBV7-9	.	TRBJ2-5	TGTGCCAGCAGCTTAACGGACAGGGTCCGAGAGACCCAGTACTTC	CASSLTDRVRETQYF
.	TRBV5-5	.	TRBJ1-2	TGTGCCAGCAGCTTGGATCCGGGAAACTATGGCTACACCTTC	CASSLDPGNYGYTF
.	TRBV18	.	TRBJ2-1	TGTGCCAGCTCACGAGATCAGCGTTACAATGAGCAGTTCTTC	CASSRDQRYNEQFF
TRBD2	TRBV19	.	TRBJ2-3	TGTGCCAGTGCTCCCGGGAGGGGCGCAGATACGCAGTATTTT	CASAPGRGADTQYF
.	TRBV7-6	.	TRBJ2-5	TGTGCCAGCACCCTTCGTGTTAGTGAGAAAGAGACCCAGTACTTC	CASTLRVSEKETQYF
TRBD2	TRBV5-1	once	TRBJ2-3	TGCGCCAGCAGCCCGCTCCGGGGAGCGGGAGGGACGGATACGCAGTATTTT	CASSPLRGAGGTDTQYF
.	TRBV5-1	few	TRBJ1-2	TGCGCCAGCAGCTTGGGACAGTACTATGGCTACACCTTC	CASSLGQYYGYTF
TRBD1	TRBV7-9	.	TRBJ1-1	TGTGCCAGCAGGGAGGGGGCTTCGAACACTGAAGCTTTCTTT	CASREGASNTEAFF
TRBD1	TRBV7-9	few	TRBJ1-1	TGTGCCAGCAGCGCCCGGGACAGGGGTTTTACTGAAGCTTTCTTT	CASSARDRGFTEAFF
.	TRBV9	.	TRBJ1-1	TGTGCCAGCGGAGAAGGTTCCGCTGAAGCTTTCTTT	CASGEGSAEAFF
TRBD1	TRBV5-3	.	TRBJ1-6	TGTGCCAGAAGCTTGGGGGCAGGGGGAAATTCACCCCTCCACTTT	CARSLGAGGNSPLHF
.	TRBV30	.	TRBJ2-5	TGTGCCTGGAGTGTAGGCGGGACCCAGTACTTC	CAWSVGGTQYF
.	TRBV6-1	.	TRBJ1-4	TGTGCCAGCAGTGAACTGTGGAGTTCTGAAAAACTGTTTTTT	CASSELWSSEKLFF
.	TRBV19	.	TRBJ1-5	TGTGCCAGTAGTCTGCGCGGCAATCAGCCCCAGCATTTT	CASSLRGNQPQHF
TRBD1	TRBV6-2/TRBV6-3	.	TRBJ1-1	TGTGCCAGCAGTACCCAGGGGGGAATCACTGAAGCTTTCTTT	CASSTQGGITEAFF
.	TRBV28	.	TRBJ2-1	TGTGCCAGCAGTTCGCTACTAAATGAGCAGTTCTTC	CASSSLLNEQFF
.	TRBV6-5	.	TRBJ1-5	TGTGCCAGCAGTTACCGGGGAAGCAATCAGCCCCAGCATTTT	CASSYRGSNQPQHF
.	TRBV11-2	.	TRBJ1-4	TGTGCCAGCAGGAACCGAAGGGGGGAAAAACTGTTTTTT	CASRNRRGEKLFF
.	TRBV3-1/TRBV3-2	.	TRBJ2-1	TGTGCCAGCAGCCAAGACCTAGTGGCTGGCCACAATGAGCAGTTCTTC	CASSQDLVAGHNEQFF
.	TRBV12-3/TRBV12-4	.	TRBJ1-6	TGTGCCAGCAGCTTCACGGATTCACCCCTCCACTTT	CASSFTDSPLHF
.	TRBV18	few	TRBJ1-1	TGTGCCAGCTCACGGGAAGCGGGGGGTGGCACTGAAGCTTTCTTT	CASSREAGGGTEAFF
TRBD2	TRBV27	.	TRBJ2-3	TGTGCCAGCAGTTTATTCTTCCTAGCGGGAGGGCCCTTAGAGTTAACAGATACGCAGTATTTT	CASSLFFLAGGPLELTDTQYF
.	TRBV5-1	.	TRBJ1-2	TGCGCCAGCAGCTTAATGTCAGCGGCGAACCCTAACTATGGCTACACCTTC	CASSLMSAANPNYGYTF
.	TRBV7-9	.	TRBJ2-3	TGTGCCGTGGTGTCGGGAGCTTCAGCGGTAGATACGCAGTATTTT	CAVVSGASAVDTQYF
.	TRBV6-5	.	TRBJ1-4	TGTGCCAGCAGTCTTACAGGTCTCGCTAATGAAAAACTGTTTTTT	CASSLTGLANEKLFF
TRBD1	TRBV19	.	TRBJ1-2	TGTGCCAGTAGTATAACGACAGGGCTCTATGGCTACACCTTC	CASSITTGLYGYTF
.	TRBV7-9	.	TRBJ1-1	TGTGCCAGCAGCGCCCCTCTTCTGAGGACTGAAGCTTTCTTT	CASSAPLLRTEAFF
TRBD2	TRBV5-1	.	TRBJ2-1	TGCGCCAGCAGTCTAGCGGGTCTCAGCTCCTACAATGAGCAGTTCTTC	CASSLAGLSSYNEQFF
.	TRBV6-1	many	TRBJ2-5	TGTGCCAGCAGTGAGGGAGGACCCCAAGAGACCCAGTACTTC	CASSEGGPQETQYF
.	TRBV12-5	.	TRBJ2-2	TGTGCTAGTGGTTTGGTACAAGGACAGAAGGACACCGGGGAGCTGTTTTTT	CASGLVQGQKDTGELFF
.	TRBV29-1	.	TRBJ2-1	TGCAGCGTTGCATCAGGGGGGAATGAGCAGTTCTTC	CSVASGGNEQFF
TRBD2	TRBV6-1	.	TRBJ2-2	TGTGCCAGCAGTGCCCGACTAGCGGGAGGGGTGAGCCGGGAGCTGTTTTTT	CASSARLAGGVSRELFF